The 5 T cell receptor beta chains reported below all come from one sample, sequenced in a study of shared clonotypes between healthy human individuals. Only in-frame clones appear in the TCRdb table, and some are missing; sequencing was by immunoSEQ multiplex PCR. The sample lists hundreds of thousands of clones, around 81% seen once, with around 12% in the top ten. The sequencing input was PBMCs. These TCRs come from a woman between 40 and 55 years old in good health. Some clones in this sample may be carry-over from other donors' samples.

This sequence joins TRBV5-4 and TRBJ2-1; TRBD2 might be the D (9 bases). The germline V gene encodes CDR1 SGHNT and CDR2 YYREEE (reference sequence). The CDR3 spans 15 residues. Trimming cost V 0 bases and J 8 bases, with 15 bases left between them. CDR3 DNA: TGTGCCAGCAGCTTGGCTAGCGGGACAGGCTATGAGCAGTTCTTC. This codes for CASSLASGTGYEQFF.

The rearrangement joins TRBV11-2 to TRBJ1-3; 9 bases are a match to TRBD1. CDR1 and CDR2 (germline): SGHAT, FQNNGV. The CDR3 has 17 residues. Germline trimming cut 2 bases from V and 2 bases from J; bases unmatched to any gene: 7. The CDR3 protein is CASSLSEGQGAGNTIYF. The DNA of the CDR3 is TGTGCCAGCAGCTTAAGCGAGGGACAGGGAGCTGGAAACACCATATATTTT.

This clone has more than one count but fewer than ten. The J gene is TRBJ1-4, the V gene TRBV7-8, with D uncertain. Germline lookup yields CDR1 SGHVS and CDR2 FQNEAQ. The V end lost 5 bases, the J end lost 7 bases, and 14 bases lay between the germline ends. This CDR3 spans 14 amino acids. Here the CDR3 reads CASSRDGQSEKLFF. The CDR3 bases are TGTGCCAGCAGCCGAGACGGGCAGAGTGAAAAACTGTTTTTT.

This clone showed up just once. Germline is not matched at one junction end, which may reflect a read error. The gene calls are TRBV10-3 and TRBJ1-4, with 9 bases identical to TRBD1. The CDR3 totals 14 residues. The germline V gene encodes CDR1 ENHRY and CDR2 SYGVKD. This CDR3 is CAISEGTGREKPFF. The CDR3 bases are TGTGCCATCAGTGAGGGGACAGGGCGGGAAAAACCGTTTTTT.

The CDR3: CASSLADRDTDTQYF. CDR3 DNA: TGCGCCAGCAGCCTGGCGGACAGGGACACAGATACGCAGTATTTT. V and J are TRBV5-1 and TRBJ2-3; 8 bases are shared with TRBD1. CDR1 is SGHRS and CDR2 is YFSETQ in the germline V gene. Unmatched junction bases numbered 6, after V lost 4 bases and J lost 2 bases. CDR3 length: 15 residues.